This paragraph reports one T cell receptor beta chain. These data come from a study of blood T cell repertoires in COVID-19. Study in general: Researchers got acute and convalescent COVID-19 samples from the United States, Italy and Spain. T cells, B-cell-depleted T cells, or PBMCs provided the cDNA or gDNA that served as material.

The CDR3 totals 14 residues. CDR1 is SQVTM and CDR2 is ANQGSEA in the germline V gene. The V end was cut by 0 bases, the J end by 12 bases, with 20 bases between. This table comes from immunoSEQ multiplex PCR, and its TCRdb copy is limited to in-frame clones, with some not included. The sample includes roughly 330,000 clones, about 84% of them seen just once. Sequences were obtained from peripheral blood. The receptor comes from a woman in her 50s with acute or convalescent COVID-19. The J gene is TRBJ2-5, the V gene TRBV29-1, with TRBD2 as a possible D gene (5 bases). The CDR3: CSVEDPLASTSKYF. The CDR3 nucleotides are TGCAGCGTTGAAGATCCCCTAGCTTCTACCTCAAAGTACTTC.